Ten or more counts support the clone carrying this TCR beta chain. These data are taken from a study of identical twins. TCRdb used MiXCR to reprocess the 5' RACE reads, holding one entry per CDR3 protein. The sample lists about 290,000 distinct CDR3 sequences; 7.5% to 9.5% were seen once. The CDR3 spans 14 residues. V lost 0 bases and J lost 7; bases outside the gene matches: 5. Germline V CDR1 and CDR2: SGHRS, YFSETQ. This sample was shared with a second study, whose subject was yellow fever vaccine responses in identical twins.

The receptor was isolated from a woman between 18 and 29 years old in good health. J is TRBJ2-7 and V is TRBV5-1; 9 bases align to TRBD1. Specimen: CD8+ T cells sorted from blood. CDR3 in amino acids: CASSLDRGLREQYF. CDR3 nucleotides: TGCGCCAGCAGCTTGGACAGGGGGCTGAGGGAGCAGTACTTC.